The 29 T cell receptor beta chains given below trace back to one sample, sequenced in a study of CD8+ T cells in alopecia areata. cDNA prepared by RNA extraction and subsequent reverse transcription served as the template for sequencing. Profiling relied on immunoSEQ multiplex PCR, and the TCRdb table lists in-frame clones only, not all of them. The sample has about 170,000 clones; roughly 63% are singletons. Treatment: oral pan-JAK inhibitor, 5-10 mg twice daily. The input for sequencing was CD4+ T cells sorted from blood, taken at approximately week 56, from a patient treated with tofacitinib. Source of these receptors: a human donor with alopecia areata.

The J gene is TRBJ1-6, the V gene TRBV5-8; tentatively, D is TRBD1 (5 bases). Germline values: CDR1 SGHTS, CDR2 YDEGEE. The CDR3 has 17 amino acids. The V end lost 4 bases, the J end lost 0 bases, and 14 bases lay between the germline ends. The CDR3 here is CASSTPRGGSYNSPLHF. CDR3 in DNA: TGTGCCAGCAGCACCCCTCGGGGGGGCTCCTATAATTCACCCCTCCACTTT.

The chain links TRBV2 to TRBJ2-5, with no clear D. CDR3 length: 14 amino acids. Trimming removed 6 bases at V and 0 bases at J, with 11 bases between. The germline V gene encodes CDR1 SNHLY and CDR2 FYNNEI. CDR3 loop: CASRRSEYQETQYF. CDR3 DNA: TGTGCCAGCAGACGTTCCGAGTACCAAGAGACCCAGTACTTC.

This clone was seen a few times. The chain couples TRBV5-1 to TRBJ2-5; 7 bases fit TRBD2. Germline V gene sequence: CDR1 SGHRS, CDR2 YFSETQ. The CDR3 consists of 13 residues. V lost 4 bases to trimming and J lost 2 bases; unmatched junction nucleotides: 2. For the CDR3, the DNA is TGCGCCAGCAGCCGGGGACTACAAGAGACCCAGTACTTC. It yields the protein CASSRGLQETQYF. The variable domain in full, with the rest retrieved from reference TRBV5-1 and TRBJ2-5, is KAGVTQTPRYLIKTRGQQVTLSCSPISGHRSVSWYQQTPGQGLQFLFEYFSETQRNKGNFPGRFSGRQFSNSRSEMNVSTLELGDSALYLCASSRGLQETQYFGPGTRLLVL.

The genes are TRBV23-1 and TRBJ1-3, with D uncertain. TRBV23-1 counts as an open reading frame of uncertain function. The CDR3 totals 16 residues. V was trimmed by 0 bases and J by 0 bases, leaving 9 bases between them. In nucleotides, the CDR3 is TGCGCCAGCAGTCAATCCCCACACTACTCTGGAAACACCATATATTTT. This sequence encodes CASSQSPHYSGNTIYF.

The J gene is TRBJ1-2, the V gene TRBV27; no reliable D call. Germline V CDR1 and CDR2: MNHEY, SMNVEV (reference sequence). CDR3 size: 14 residues. Deletions cut 2 bases from V and 4 bases from J, with 11 bases between. DNA of the CDR3: TGTGCCAGCAGTTTAAGGTCAGGCATCTATGGCTACACCTTC. Its translation: CASSLRSGIYGYTF.

This chain uses TRBV6-1 with TRBJ2-7, with a weak D call TRBD2 (6 bases). This CDR3 has 13 amino acids. Germline V gene lookup returns CDR1 MNHNS and CDR2 SASEGT. V was cut by 4 bases and J by 3 bases, with 10 bases left in between. Here the CDR3 reads CASSAGTGYEQYF. The CDR3 DNA reads as TGTGCCAGCAGTGCCGGGACTGGCTACGAGCAGTACTTC.

The gene calls are TRBV19 and TRBJ1-5; 8 nucleotides line up with TRBD1. Germline V gene lookup returns CDR1 LNHDA and CDR2 SQIVND (reference sequence). The CDR3 totals 16 residues. The junction had 7 bases not matched to a gene; V was cut back by 6 bases and J by 0 bases. The CDR3 spells CASSLRQGNSNQPQHF. The CDR3, as DNA: TGTGCCAGTAGCCTCCGACAGGGGAATAGCAATCAGCCCCAGCATTTT.

There are a few counts of this clone. V gene TRBV29-1 combines with J gene TRBJ2-6; no definite D call. Germline lookup yields CDR1 SQVTM and CDR2 ANQGSEA. Trimming took 3 bases from V and 0 from J, leaving 3 bases between them. The CDR3 is made up of 13 amino acids. The CDR3 sequence: CSVEFSGANVLTF. DNA of the CDR3: TGCAGCGTTGAGTTCTCTGGGGCCAACGTCCTGACTTTC. Based on the CDR3 plus reference TRBV29-1 and TRBJ2-6, the full variable domain is SAVISQKPSRDICQRGTSLTIQCQVDSQVTMMFWYRQQPGQSLTLIATANQGSEATYESGFVIDKFPISRPNLTFSTLTVSNMSPEDSSIYLCSVEFSGANVLTFGAGSRLTVL.

The table lists this clone with a count of one. J is TRBJ1-6 and V is TRBV6-1; D ambiguous. This CDR3 region has 14 residues. CDR1 and CDR2 from the germline V gene are MNHNS and SASEGT. Trimming left V 3 bases short and J 0 bases short, with 3 bases between. The CDR3 DNA reads as TGTGCCAGCAGTGATGGCTCCTATAATTCACCCCTCCACTTT. The encoded protein is CASSDGSYNSPLHF.

This clone was seen more than once but under ten times. This chain joins TRBV29-1 and TRBJ2-7; 8 bases match TRBD1. V lost 6 bases, J lost 4 bases, and 8 bases stayed unmatched. The germline V gene encodes CDR1 SQVTM and CDR2 ANQGSEA. The CDR3 totals 13 residues. CDR3 protein: CSVRTGISYEQYF. CDR3 sequence (DNA): TGCAGCGTCAGGACAGGGATAAGTTACGAGCAGTACTTC.

This chain links TRBV29-1 with TRBJ2-5, with 11 bases that match TRBD1. The CDR3 runs to 13 residues. V lost 7 bases to trimming and J lost 5 bases; unmatched junction nucleotides: 6. The V gene's germline CDR1 is SQVTM and CDR2 ANQGSEA. CDR3 sequence: CSARTGGRETQYF. The CDR3 DNA follows: TGCAGCGCTAGGACAGGGGGCAGGGAGACCCAGTACTTC. The whole variable domain, remainder taken from reference TRBV29-1 and TRBJ2-5, is SAVISQKPSRDICQRGTSLTIQCQVDSQVTMMFWYRQQPGQSLTLIATANQGSEATYESGFVIDKFPISRPNLTFSTLTVSNMSPEDSSIYLCSARTGGRETQYFGPGTRLLVL.

V is TRBV19 and J is TRBJ2-5; possible D gene TRBD1, 5 bases. V dropped 2 bases and J dropped 3 bases, with 10 bases sitting between them. This CDR3 is built from 14 residues. Germline CDR1 and CDR2: LNHDA and SQIVND (reference sequence). The CDR3 DNA reads as TGTGCCAGTAGTATATCAGGGTTGAAAGAGACCCAGTACTTC. This sequence encodes CASSISGLKETQYF.

This clone was counted at least ten times. V and J are TRBV5-1 and TRBJ2-7, with 7 bases aligning to TRBD1. The CDR3 runs to 13 residues. Unmatched junction bases numbered 5, after V lost 4 bases and J lost 4 bases. The V gene's germline CDR1 is SGHRS and CDR2 YFSETQ. The CDR3 loop is CASSRWTGYEQYF. DNA of the CDR3: TGCGCCAGCAGCCGATGGACAGGATACGAGCAGTACTTC.

This clone was observed a single time. The rearrangement joins TRBV30 to TRBJ2-2; 7 bases are shared with TRBD2. The CDR3 totals 17 residues. CDR1 and CDR2 (germline): GTSNPN, SVGIG (reference sequence). V was clipped by 4 bases and J by 0 bases; unmatched bases: 11. The CDR3 nucleotides read TGTGCCTGGACCGTCGCCCGGACTAGTTCGAACACCGGGGAGCTGTTTTTT. Encoded protein: CAWTVARTSSNTGELFF.

The rearrangement links TRBV30 to TRBJ1-1; unclear D gene. This CDR3 is 15 amino acids long. V lost 4 bases and J lost 0, with 15 bases in between. Germline CDR1 and CDR2: GTSNPN and SVGIG (reference sequence). CDR3 sequence reads: CAWTPASLMNTEAFF. For the CDR3, the DNA is TGTGCCTGGACCCCCGCGTCCCTTATGAACACTGAAGCTTTCTTT.

V usage is TRBV6-1 and J usage is TRBJ1-2, with D maybe TRBD1 (5 bases). V lost 2 bases to trimming and J lost 7 bases, with 8 bases between them. The germline gives CDR1 MNHNS, CDR2 SASEGT. The CDR3 spans 12 residues. CDR3 in DNA: TGTGCCAGCAGTGAAAGCCAGGGTGGCTACACCTTC. Translated, it gives CASSESQGGYTF.

The chain joins TRBV30 to TRBJ1-1; the D gene is possibly TRBD1 (6 bases). V lost 3 bases to trimming and J lost 2 bases, with 25 bases between them. There are 18 residues in the CDR3. Germline-derived CDR1 and CDR2 are GTSNPN and SVGIG (reference sequence). The CDR3: CAWREYEGTPGRNTEAFF. The CDR3 DNA reads TGTGCCTGGAGGGAATACGAAGGGACACCGGGGCGCAACACTGAAGCTTTCTTT.

This chain uses TRBV29-1 with TRBJ2-2, with 7 bases that match TRBD2. The CDR3 consists of 13 residues. Germline CDR1 reads SQVTM; CDR2 reads ANQGSEA. V shed 4 bases, J shed 5 bases, and the junction held 4 bases outside the gene matches. CDR3 sequence reads: CSVAREGTGELFF. The CDR3 coding sequence is TGCAGCGTTGCCAGGGAGGGTACCGGGGAGCTGTTTTTT.

A remark on this clone: Germline and junction disagree at one end, which may indicate a read error. The chain couples TRBV18 to TRBJ2-7; the match to TRBD1 covers 10 bases. This CDR3 is built from 14 residues. The germline V gene encodes CDR1 KGHSH and CDR2 LQKENI. CDR3 region: CASSPPGQGSTLSF. CDR3 sequence (DNA): TGTGCCAGCTCACCACCGGGACAGGGGTCTACTTTAAGCTTC.

J is TRBJ1-2 and V is TRBV6-5; no reliable D call. Germline CDR1 MNHEY, CDR2 SVGAGI. V was clipped by 7 bases and J by 4 bases, with 7 bases between them. This CDR3 spans 11 amino acids. This CDR3 reads CASKGAYGYTF. The CDR3 coding sequence is TGTGCCAGCAAGGGCGCCTATGGCTACACCTTC.

V and J are TRBV2 and TRBJ1-5; D ambiguous. The ends were cut back, 6 bases at V and 6 bases at J, with 15 bases in the middle. The CDR3 consists of 14 residues. The germline gives CDR1 SNHLY, CDR2 FYNNEI. The CDR3 loop reads CASSGFLKGQPQHF. CDR3 DNA sequence: TGTGCCAGCAGCGGTTTCCTGAAAGGTCAGCCCCAGCATTTT. Filled out from reference TRBV2 and TRBJ1-5, the complete variable domain reads EPEVTQTPSHQVTQMGQEVILRCVPISNHLYFYWYRQILGQKVEFLVSFYNNEISEKSEIFDDQFSVERPDGSNFTLKIRSTKLEDSAMYFCASSGFLKGQPQHFGDGTRLSIL.

The chain is built from TRBV29-1 and TRBJ2-1, with TRBD1 identical over 7 bases. Germline V gene sequence: CDR1 SQVTM, CDR2 ANQGSEA. The CDR3 runs 13 residues. After removal of 4 bases from V and 5 bases from J, the junction contained 5 bases not matched to a gene. The CDR3 DNA reads TGCAGCGTTGCAGGGGGTGTCCACAATGAGCAGTTCTTC. Its translation: CSVAGGVHNEQFF.

This clone was detected only a few times. The rearrangement uses TRBV29-1 and TRBJ2-3; TRBD2 matches at 13 bases. CDR1 SQVTM and CDR2 ANQGSEA come from the germline V gene. V lost 6 bases to trimming and J lost 5 bases; unmatched junction nucleotides: 5. This CDR3 region has 14 residues. The CDR3 region has the DNA TGCAGCGTGGCACTAGCGGGGGGGAGAGATACGCAGTATTTT. Its protein is CSVALAGGRDTQYF.

This sequence joins TRBV28 and TRBJ2-1, with D uncertain. Per germline, CDR1 MDHEN and CDR2 SYDVKM. CDR3 length: 15 residues. The ends were cut back, 3 bases at V and 0 bases at J, with 9 bases in the middle. CDR3 DNA: TGTGCCAGCAGTTTGCTCCTAGGCTCCTACAATGAGCAGTTCTTC. Protein sequence: CASSLLLGSYNEQFF.

The chain links TRBV14 to TRBJ1-2; TRBD1 might be the D (5 bases). CDR3 length: 12 amino acids. CDR1 is SGHDN and CDR2 is FVKESK in the germline V gene. V was shortened by 2 bases and J by 8 bases, with 9 bases between the two germline ends. The CDR3 nucleotides are TGTGCCAGCAGCCAAAGGGGTTTGGGCTACACCTTC. Protein sequence: CASSQRGLGYTF.

This chain links TRBV4-1 with TRBJ1-1; no definite D call. In germline, CDR1 is MGHRA, CDR2 YSYEKL. This CDR3 is 14 amino acids long. V gave up 0 bases and J gave up 6 bases, with 11 bases separating them. The CDR3 DNA follows: TGCGCCAGCAGCCAAGAAGGGTCCTGGGCTGAAGCTTTCTTT. Translated: CASSQEGSWAEAFF.

The chain joins TRBV11-2 to TRBJ1-2; 8 nucleotides agree with TRBD1. CDR1 is SGHAT and CDR2 is FQNNGV in the germline V gene. V dropped 5 bases and J dropped 4; count of bases not matched to a gene: 3. The CDR3 extends over 13 amino acids. This CDR3 reads CASSPDRAYGYTF. CDR3 DNA: TGTGCCAGCAGCCCGGACAGGGCCTATGGCTACACCTTC.

The chain links TRBV4-2 to TRBJ2-5; D tentatively fits TRBD1 or TRBD2 (6 bases each). CDR3 length: 15 amino acids. Trimming removed 4 bases at V and 5 bases at J, with 17 bases between. Per the germline V gene, CDR1 is LGHNA and CDR2 is YNFKEQ. The CDR3 nucleotides read TGTGCCAGCAGCCGACTGGGGGGCTCCGCGGAGACCCAGTACTTC. Protein sequence: CASSRLGGSAETQYF.

The sample holds a few counts of this clone. This chain connects TRBV9 to TRBJ1-3; D gene uncertain. The CDR3 sequence is 15 residues long. Trimming took 5 bases from V and 0 from J, leaving 12 bases between them. Germline CDR1 reads SGDLS; CDR2 reads YYNGEE. CDR3 in amino acids: CASRGRESSGNTIYF. CDR3 in DNA: TGTGCCAGCAGGGGCAGAGAGTCCTCTGGAAACACCATATATTTT.